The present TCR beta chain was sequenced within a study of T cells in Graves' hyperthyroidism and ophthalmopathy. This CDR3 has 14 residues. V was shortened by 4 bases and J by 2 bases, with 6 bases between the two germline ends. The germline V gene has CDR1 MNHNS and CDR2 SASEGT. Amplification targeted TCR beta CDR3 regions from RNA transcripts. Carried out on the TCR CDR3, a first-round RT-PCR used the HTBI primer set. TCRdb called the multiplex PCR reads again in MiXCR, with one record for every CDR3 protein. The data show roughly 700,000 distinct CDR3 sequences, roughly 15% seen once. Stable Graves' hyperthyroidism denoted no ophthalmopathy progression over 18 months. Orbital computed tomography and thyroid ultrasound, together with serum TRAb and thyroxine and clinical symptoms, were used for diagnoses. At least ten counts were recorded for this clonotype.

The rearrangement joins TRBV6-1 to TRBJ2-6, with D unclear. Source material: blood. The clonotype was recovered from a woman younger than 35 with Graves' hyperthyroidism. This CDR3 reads CASSVKAGANVLTF. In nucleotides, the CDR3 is TGTGCCAGCAGTGTAAAAGCTGGGGCCAACGTCCTGACTTTC.